The 22 T cell receptor beta chains below all came from one sample that was sequenced in a study of control samples from healthy donors and cancer patients. Data came from immunoSEQ multiplex PCR; TCRdb stores just in-frame clones and leaves some out. Of around 71,000 clones in the sample, 90% are singletons; the top ten hold 1.2%. Sequencing was done on a sample of PBMCs. These receptors were obtained from a woman between 50 and 59 years old with colorectal cancer.

The chain joins TRBV3-1 (or the pseudogene TRBV3-2) to TRBJ2-7; 8 nucleotides line up with TRBD1. With 0 bases clipped from V and 3 bases from J, the junction kept 4 bases outside the gene matches. CDR1 and CDR2 (germline): LGHDT, YNNKEL (reference sequence). This CDR3 is built from 15 residues. CDR3: CASSQEWTGHYEQYF. The CDR3 DNA sequence: TGTGCCAGCAGCCAAGAATGGACAGGGCACTACGAGCAGTACTTC.

This clone was detected only once. The chain couples TRBV11-2 to TRBJ1-1; tentatively, D is TRBD1 (5 bases). Trimming shortened V by 1 base and J by 6 bases, and 15 bases separated the two germline ends. The CDR3 covers 15 residues. Germline V gives CDR1 SGHAT, CDR2 FQNNGV. The CDR3 is CASSLVGGGKAEAFF. CDR3 nucleotide sequence: TGTGCCAGCAGCTTAGTGGGTGGGGGGAAGGCTGAAGCTTTCTTT.

The chain couples TRBV10-1 to TRBJ2-1; the match to TRBD2 covers 14 bases. CDR3 size: 17 residues. Trimming took 3 bases from V and 3 from J; bases not matched to a gene: 4. CDR1 and CDR2 (germline): WNHNN, SYGVQD (reference sequence). The CDR3 spells CASSDPGTSGGYNEQFF. As DNA, the CDR3 is TGCGCCAGCAGTGACCCCGGGACTAGCGGGGGCTACAATGAGCAGTTCTTC.

The rearrangement uses TRBV7-2 and TRBJ1-1; the D gene is possibly TRBD1 (6 bases). CDR1 and CDR2 (germline): SGHTA, FQGNSA. V lost 1 base and J lost 4, with 13 bases in between. The CDR3 consists of 15 residues. The CDR3 protein is CASSLVQGSATEAFF. The CDR3 DNA reads TGTGCCAGCAGCTTAGTACAGGGATCCGCCACTGAAGCTTTCTTT.

The chain uses TRBV5-1 and TRBJ1-2; 8 bases are shared with TRBD1. V lost 5 bases and J lost 0; bases outside the gene matches: 9. In germline, CDR1 is SGHRS, CDR2 YFSETQ. CDR3 length: 16 residues. In nucleotides, the CDR3 is TGCGCCAGCAGGATAGGACAGGGTTATTCTAACTATGGCTACACCTTC. The encoded protein is CASRIGQGYSNYGYTF.

This clone was observed a few times. The chain joins TRBV19 to TRBJ1-1; D unresolved. Germline-derived CDR1 and CDR2 are LNHDA and SQIVND (reference sequence). CDR3 length: 12 amino acids. V dropped 5 bases and J dropped 1 base, with 5 bases sitting between them. Here the CDR3 reads CASSLRNTEAFF. In nucleotides, the CDR3 is TGTGCCAGTAGTTTGAGGAACACTGAAGCTTTCTTT.

V and J are TRBV19 and TRBJ2-2, with 9 bases matching TRBD1. This CDR3 is built from 15 residues. Germline assignment: CDR1 LNHDA and CDR2 SQIVND (reference sequence). V lost 3 bases and J lost 4; bases outside the gene matches: 3. CDR3 amino acids: CASSIWTGVTGELFF. CDR3 DNA: TGTGCCAGTAGTATTTGGACAGGGGTCACCGGGGAGCTGTTTTTT.

The chain links TRBV9 to TRBJ2-6; 14 bases are a match to TRBD2. V shed 7 bases, J shed 0 bases, and the junction held 9 bases outside the gene matches. Germline values: CDR1 SGDLS, CDR2 YYNGEE. The CDR3 length is 19 residues. The DNA of the CDR3 is TGTGCCAGCGCTGGGACTAGCGGGAGTGGGAGCTCTGGGGCCAACGTCCTGACTTTC. Translated, it gives CASAGTSGSGSSGANVLTF.

The rearrangement links TRBV3-1 (or the pseudogene TRBV3-2) to TRBJ2-7; a weak D match, TRBD1 (6 bases). This CDR3 contains 11 residues. Per the germline V gene, CDR1 is LGHDT and CDR2 is YNNKEL (reference sequence). V lost 5 bases to trimming and J lost 6 bases, with 8 bases between them. CDR3: CASSEGGEQYF. In DNA form, the CDR3 reads TGTGCCAGCAGCGAAGGGGGCGAGCAGTACTTC.

Here the CDR3 DNA reads TGTGCCAGCAGCTTACTAGCGGGAGTAGATGAGCAGTTCTTC. Protein sequence: CASSLLAGVDEQFF. This chain joins TRBV7-3 and TRBJ2-1, with 10 bases lining up with TRBD2. Germline loops: CDR1 SGHTA, CDR2 FQGTGA. The trim removed 2 bases at V and 8 bases at J, leaving 3 bases unmatched. There are 14 residues in the CDR3.

The chain combines TRBV19 with TRBJ1-2; D is unclear. CDR1 and CDR2 from the germline V gene are LNHDA and SQIVND (reference sequence). This CDR3 is 11 amino acids long. V gave up 4 bases and J gave up 6 bases, with 6 bases separating them. CDR3 nucleotides: TGTGCCAGTAGTAACTGGGATGGCTACACCTTC. It is translated as CASSNWDGYTF.

A single count supports this clone. This chain uses TRBV2 with TRBJ1-5, with TRBD1 matching 9 bases. The V gene end was trimmed by 10 bases and the J gene end by 6 bases; junction bases not matched to a gene: 7. Germline-derived CDR1 and CDR2 are SNHLY and FYNNEI. The CDR3 spans 13 residues. CDR3 region: CATNRGLGQPQHF. In DNA, the CDR3 is TGTGCCACGAACAGGGGGCTCGGTCAGCCCCAGCATTTT. Full variable domain (remainder filled in from reference TRBV2 and TRBJ1-5): EPEVTQTPSHQVTQMGQEVILRCVPISNHLYFYWYRQILGQKVEFLVSFYNNEISEKSEIFDDQFSVERPDGSNFTLKIRSTKLEDSAMYFCATNRGLGQPQHFGDGTRLSIL.

The genes are TRBV9 and TRBJ2-5; no clear D. Germline lookup yields CDR1 SGDLS and CDR2 YYNGEE. This CDR3 is built from 13 residues. Trimming removed 7 bases from V and 2 bases from J, with 12 bases in between. The CDR3: CASSGLGQETQYF. CDR3 sequence (DNA): TGTGCCAGCTCCGGTCTCGGACAAGAGACCCAGTACTTC.

This chain uses TRBV11-1 with TRBJ2-1; D unresolved. Germline lookup yields CDR1 SGHAT and CDR2 FQDESV (reference sequence). V was trimmed by 3 bases and J by 5 bases, leaving 2 bases between them. CDR3 length equals 11 residues. The CDR3 DNA reads TGTGCCAGCAGCTTTCACAATGAGCAGTTCTTC. As protein: CASSFHNEQFF. Supplemented by reference TRBV11-1 and TRBJ2-1, the full variable domain reads EAEVAQSPRYKITEKSQAVAFWCDPISGHATLYWYRQILGQGPELLVQFQDESVVDDSQLPKDRFSAERLKGVDSTLKIQPAELGDSAMYLCASSFHNEQFFGPGTRLTVL.

The chain has TRBV11-3 and TRBJ2-7; D call uncertain. With 1 base removed from V and 6 bases from J, the gap between germline ends came to 13 bases. The CDR3 sequence is 14 residues long. In germline, CDR1 is SGHNT, CDR2 YENEEA. The CDR3 region has the DNA TGTGCCAGCAGCTTAGCCGGATTAACCGCCGAGCAGTACTTC. Encoded protein: CASSLAGLTAEQYF.

The genes are TRBV28 and TRBJ2-7; TRBD2 is a possible D gene (5 bases). CDR1 is MDHEN, CDR2 SYDVKM, per germline. Between the trimmed V and J ends, which lost 6 bases and 2 bases, there was a span of 8 bases. The CDR3 is 12 amino acids. CDR3 sequence: CASSWGAYEQYF. The CDR3 nucleotides read TGTGCCAGCAGCTGGGGAGCCTACGAGCAGTACTTC.

The rearrangement uses TRBV28 and TRBJ1-3; tentative D call: TRBD1 (5 bases). V lost 5 bases and J lost 4, with 12 bases in between. The CDR3 contains 14 residues. Germline V gives CDR1 MDHEN, CDR2 SYDVKM. CDR3 nucleotides: TGTGCCAGCAGTCCCCGGGACGGCGGAAACACCATATATTTT. It codes for CASSPRDGGNTIYF.

The rearrangement joins TRBV7-9 to TRBJ2-7, with D maybe TRBD1 (6 bases). CDR1 and CDR2 (germline): SEHNR, FQNEAQ (reference sequence). The CDR3 is made up of 17 amino acids. Trimming removed 5 bases from V and 1 base from J, with 21 bases in between. The CDR3 protein is CASSPSADRTQSYEQYF. The CDR3 region has the DNA TGTGCCAGCAGCCCGTCTGCAGACAGGACTCAATCCTACGAGCAGTACTTC.

The genes are TRBV5-8 and TRBJ2-4, with TRBD2 matching over 15 bases. Per the germline V gene, CDR1 is SGHTS and CDR2 is YDEGEE. V trimming: 4 bases; J trimming: 0 bases; junction bases outside the gene matches: 8. The CDR3 contains 19 residues. The CDR3 DNA sequence: TGTGCCAGCAGCAAAGGGACTAGCGGGGGGACCCTAGCCAAAAACATTCAGTACTTC. Its translation is CASSKGTSGGTLAKNIQYF. Filled out from reference TRBV5-8 and TRBJ2-4, the complete variable domain reads EAGVTQSPTHLIKTRGQQATLRCSPISGHTSVYWYQQALGLGLQFLLWYDEGEERNRGNFPPRFSGRQFPNYSSELNVNALELEDSALYLCASSKGTSGGTLAKNIQYFGAGTRLSVL.

V is TRBV27 and J is TRBJ1-2; 7 bases agree with TRBD1. CDR1 and CDR2 from the germline V gene are MNHEY and SMNVEV (reference sequence). The V segment lost 5 bases and the J segment 4 bases; nucleotides outside the gene matches: 7. The CDR3 extends over 14 amino acids. CDR3 loop: CASSPRQGGYGYTF. CDR3 DNA: TGTGCCAGCAGTCCCCGCCAGGGGGGCTATGGCTACACCTTC.

The chain joins TRBV19 to TRBJ1-2, with D possibly matching TRBD1 (6 bases). Germline values: CDR1 LNHDA, CDR2 SQIVND (reference sequence). The CDR3 loop spans 14 amino acids. The ends were cut back, 3 bases at V and 3 bases at J, with 11 bases in the middle. CDR3 sequence (DNA): TGTGCCAGTAGTATTAATGGACAGCACTATGGCTACACCTTC. This codes for CASSINGQHYGYTF.

This chain links TRBV27 with TRBJ2-1; possible D gene TRBD1, 5 bases. Germline V gene data show CDR1 as MNHEY and CDR2 as SMNVEV (reference sequence). There are 13 residues in the CDR3. V was pared by 7 bases and J by 5 bases, with 12 bases between. The CDR3 reads CASTPQANNEQFF. For the CDR3, the DNA is TGTGCCAGCACCCCACAGGCGAACAATGAGCAGTTCTTC.